This TCR beta chain was captured by sequencing in a study of blood T cell repertoires in COVID-19. The wider study: COVID-19 samples, acute and convalescent, were from the United States, Italy and Spain.

CDR3 length: 12 amino acids. Deletions cut 6 bases from V and 7 bases from J, with 11 bases between. In the original workflow: Nucleated cell number was recorded as an estimate derived from reference gene primer amplification. The assay was immunoSEQ multiplex PCR, and TCRdb's table has in-frame clones only and misses some. V, J and clone size reflect that table, while D and trimming were determined from the DNA. The sample lists more than 200,000 clones, around 82% occurring once. The chain recombines TRBV12-3 or TRBV12-4 with TRBJ2-3; D possibly corresponds to TRBD2 (6 bases). This TCR came from a man in his fifties with active or convalescent COVID-19. Sequenced sample: peripheral blood. DNA for the CDR3: TGTGCCAGCAGCTCGGGACTGTATACGCAGTATTTT. Translating gives CASSSGLYTQYF.